These T cell receptor beta chains were read from a single sample in a study of blood T cell repertoires in COVID-19. Profiled with immunoSEQ multiplex PCR; TCRdb holds only in-frame clones, not every one. The sample contains about 97,000 clones, about 84% of which appear only once. The sample consisted of peripheral blood. All receptors derive from a man aged 55 to 70 with acute or convalescent COVID-19. Both conserved end residues are part of each CDR3. The D gene is left open where the match is weak. Only part of the rows carry a size: once, few, many, or a class if the clone is expanded.

V,D,J,size,DNA,CDR3
TRBV4-3,NA,TRBJ2-1,NA,TGCGCCAGCAGCCAAGACGGGGGAATGGGTGATGAGCAGTTCTTC,CASSQDGGMGDEQFF
TRBV9,TRBD2,TRBJ2-1,NA,TGTGCCAGCAGCGTAGACGGGAGGGCGTACAATGAGCAGTTCTTC,CASSVDGRAYNEQFF
TRBV6-5,NA,TRBJ1-5,NA,TGTGCCAGCAGTCCAACAGCTCAGCCCCAGCATTTT,CASSPTAQPQHF
TRBV19,TRBD1,TRBJ2-3,NA,TGTGCCAGTAGGGACAGGGGAAGCACAGATACGCAGTATTTT,CASRDRGSTDTQYF
TRBV11-2,TRBD2,TRBJ2-1,NA,TGTGCCAGCAGCGAGCCCAGCGGGGGCTATGAGCAGTTCTTC,CASSEPSGGYEQFF
TRBV6-6,NA,TRBJ1-5,few,TGTGCCAGCAGTTCGGACATGGGGAATCAGCCCCAGCATTTT,CASSSDMGNQPQHF
TRBV28,NA,TRBJ2-2,NA,TGTGCCAGCAGTCCTTCTCTTGCGACCGGGGAGCTGTTTTTT,CASSPSLATGELFF
TRBV10-2,TRBD1,TRBJ1-3,NA,TGCGCCAGCAGTGACCCCAGGACAGGGACTGGAAACACCATATATTTT,CASSDPRTGTGNTIYF
TRBV7-3,TRBD1,TRBJ1-1,NA,TGTGCCAGCAGCCCGGACAGGGGAGGCACTGAAGCTTTCTTT,CASSPDRGGTEAFF
TRBV6-5,NA,TRBJ2-7,NA,TGTGCCAGCAGGGATGAACAGACCTCCTACGAGCAGTACTTC,CASRDEQTSYEQYF
TRBV5-1,NA,TRBJ1-3,NA,TGCGCCAGCAGCTCGGAGGGGAACTCTGGAAACACCATATATTTT,CASSSEGNSGNTIYF
TRBV6-5,NA,TRBJ1-3,NA,TGTGCCAGCAGAGTGACTAAGGCGGGAAACACCATATATTTT,CASRVTKAGNTIYF
TRBV3-1/TRBV3-2,NA,TRBJ2-2,NA,TGTGCCAGCAGCCAAGAAGCTTCCCTAGCGTGCACCGGGGAGCTGTTTTTT,CASSQEASLACTGELFF
TRBV11-3,TRBD2,TRBJ2-7,many,TGTGCCAGCAGCTTACGGGGGGATAGCTCCTACGAGCAGTACTTC,CASSLRGDSSYEQYF
TRBV6-5,TRBD1,TRBJ2-3,NA,TGTGCCAGCAGCGACAGGGCAGATACGCAGTATTTT,CASSDRADTQYF
TRBV7-6,NA,TRBJ2-2,NA,TGTGCCAGCAGCTTTTTGCTAAACACCGGGGAGCTGTTTTTT,CASSFLLNTGELFF
TRBV5-8,TRBD1,TRBJ1-3,NA,TGTGCCAGCAGCGTGGGACAGATCTCTGGAAACACCATATATTTT,CASSVGQISGNTIYF
TRBV18,NA,TRBJ2-4,NA,TGTGCCAGCTCACCACTAGCACGGGGAGCCAAAAACATTCAGTACTTC,CASSPLARGAKNIQYF
TRBV18,TRBD2,TRBJ2-7,NA,TGTGCCAGCTCACCCAGGACTAGCGGGAACATCTACGAGCAGTACTTC,CASSPRTSGNIYEQYF
TRBV7-9,TRBD2,TRBJ2-2,NA,TGTGCCACCAGACCGGGAGCGGGAGGGACCGGGGAGCTGTTTTTT,CATRPGAGGTGELFF
TRBV2,NA,TRBJ2-1,once,TGTGCCAGCAGTACGTTGCTAGCGCGGAATGAGCAGTTCTTC,CASSTLLARNEQFF
TRBV13,NA,TRBJ2-3,NA,TGTGCCACTCGAGGGCCCCCAGATACGCAGTATTTT,CATRGPPDTQYF
TRBV7-9,NA,TRBJ1-5,NA,TGTGCCAGCAGCCCAGAACGGGGGAATCAGCCCCAGCATTTT,CASSPERGNQPQHF
TRBV5-1,TRBD2,TRBJ2-1,NA,TGCGCCAGCAGCCTAGGACTGGGACTAGCGGGAGCCTTCCGGGGCAATGAGCAGTTCTTC,CASSLGLGLAGAFRGNEQFF
TRBV27,NA,TRBJ1-5,once,TGTGCCAGCAGACCGTACGGGGGACTAAGCAATCAGCCCCAGCATTTT,CASRPYGGLSNQPQHF
TRBV11-3,TRBD1,TRBJ2-7,NA,TGTGCCAGCAGCTTAGGCGCGACAGGGCCTACCTACGAGCAGTACTTC,CASSLGATGPTYEQYF
TRBV6-5,NA,TRBJ1-1,NA,TGTGCCAGCAGTTACGGCCAGGTGAGCACTGAAGCTTTCTTT,CASSYGQVSTEAFF
TRBV30,NA,TRBJ2-3,NA,TGTGCCTGGAGGGGAGACACAGATACGCAGTATTTT,CAWRGDTDTQYF
TRBV19,TRBD2,TRBJ2-6,NA,TGTGCCAGTAGTATTTCGGGCGGGAGCTCTGGGGCCAACGTCCTGACTTTC,CASSISGGSSGANVLTF
TRBV28,TRBD2,TRBJ2-3,NA,TGTGCCAGCAGTTCTTGGGGACTAGCGGGAGTCACAGATACGCAGTATTTT,CASSSWGLAGVTDTQYF